This T cell receptor beta chain appears in the sequencing data of a study of blood T cell repertoires in COVID-19. About the research overall: Material from acute and convalescent COVID-19 was sourced from the United States, Italy and Spain. PBMCs, B-cell-depleted T cells, or T cells provided the cDNA or gDNA that made up the material.

Authors' data handling: By means of reference gene primer amplification, nucleated cell counts were estimated. The repertoire was sequenced with immunoSEQ multiplex PCR; TCRdb's copy has only in-frame clones and lacks some. D and trimming were read from the DNA, whereas the V and J calls and clone size are those reported in that table. Of roughly 77,000 clones listed, around 90% are singletons. The germline CDR1 and CDR2 sequences are LGHNT and FRNRAP. The CDR3 contains 16 residues. V shed 0 bases and J 2 bases; nucleotides not matched to a gene: 4. The chain couples TRBV12-5 to TRBJ2-7, with 10 nucleotides matching TRBD2. Sequenced input: peripheral blood. The clonotype comes from a man aged 50 to 60 with active COVID-19. CDR3 in DNA: TGTGCTAGTGGTTTGGTCCGGACTAGCGGCCCCTACGAGCAGTACTTC. It specifies CASGLVRTSGPYEQYF.